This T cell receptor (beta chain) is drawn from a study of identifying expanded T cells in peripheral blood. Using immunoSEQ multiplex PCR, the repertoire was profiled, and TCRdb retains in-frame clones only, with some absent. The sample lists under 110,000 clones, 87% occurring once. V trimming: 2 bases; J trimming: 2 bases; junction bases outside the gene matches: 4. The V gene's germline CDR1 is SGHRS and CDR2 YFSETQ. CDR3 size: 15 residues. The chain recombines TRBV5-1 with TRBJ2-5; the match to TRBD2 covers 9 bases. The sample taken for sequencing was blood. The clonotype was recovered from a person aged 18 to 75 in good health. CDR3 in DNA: TGCGCCAGCAGCTTAGGCCTAGCGGGGCAAGAGACCCAGTACTTC. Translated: CASSLGLAGQETQYF.